This T cell receptor (beta chain) was documented in a study of regulatory T cells in long-lasting Graves disease. Regarding the study as a whole: Under persistent disease, TRBV28, TRBJ1-2 and TRBJ2-5 were used preferentially. Owing to a sample size that was small, accuracy may have been reduced. Persistent patients shared 2,741 public clonotypes among themselves. Newly diagnosed patients shared fewer, at more than 750.

At least ten counts were recorded for this clonotype. The antigen remains unidentified. Sequencing libraries for TCR beta were prepared with iRepertoire HTBI primers and Arm-PCR of CDR3 regions. One entry per CDR3 protein results from TCRdb running MiXCR on the multiplex PCR reads. Altogether hundreds of thousands of distinct CDR3 sequences are present, 20% to 25% being singletons, with the ten largest covering 7.1%. Germline lookup yields CDR1 SQVTM and CDR2 ANQGSEA. The CDR3 covers 15 residues. Between the trimmed V and J ends, which lost 4 bases and 4 bases, there was a span of 19 bases. As for time point: persistent/refractory GD, antithyroid drugs over 5 years with positive TRAb. Extracted RNA from PBMCs served as the source of the TCR library.

The sample was peripheral blood mononuclear cells (PBMCs), taken when the disease was refractory, from a patient treated with antithyroid drugs. The chain is built from TRBV29-1 and TRBJ1-1; D call uncertain. The receptor was isolated from a female donor with Graves disease. CDR3 DNA: TGCAGCGTTGCGGTCACCCCCGGAGCGGGCACTGAAGCTTTCTTT. This sequence encodes CSVAVTPGAGTEAFF.